Listed here are 26 T cell receptor beta chains from one sample, sequenced in a study of cytomegalovirus exposure and HLA in healthy donors. The PCR ran on 60 Vbeta and 13 Jbeta primers. The assay was immunoSEQ multiplex PCR, and TCRdb's table has in-frame clones only and misses some. Of some 150,000 clones in the sample, roughly 80% are singletons; the top ten hold approximately 4.2%. Sequencing was done on a sample of PBMCs. The source of these receptors is a woman between 40 and 55 years old in good health and CMV-seropositive.

Written as DNA, the CDR3 is TGTGCCAGCAGCGTATTGGTGACTAGCGGGAGAGTTGAGCAGTTCTTC. This gives the protein CASSVLVTSGRVEQFF. The V gene is TRBV9, the J gene TRBJ2-1; 12 nucleotides match TRBD2. The V gene's germline CDR1 is SGDLS and CDR2 YYNGEE. The CDR3 loop spans 16 amino acids. V was pared by 1 base and J by 9 bases, with 8 bases of the junction left unmatched.

The rearrangement joins TRBV2 to TRBJ1-2, with D possibly being TRBD1 (6 bases). V dropped 6 bases and J dropped 1 base, with 15 bases sitting between them. Looked up from germline, CDR1 is SNHLY and CDR2 is FYNNEI. This CDR3 has 15 residues. CDR3 amino acids: CASSAGQLLNYGYTF. The CDR3 DNA is TGTGCCAGCAGCGCCGGACAGCTCCTTAACTATGGCTACACCTTC.

The V gene is TRBV9, the J gene TRBJ2-1; D ambiguous. Trimming left V 0 bases short and J 4 bases short, with 14 bases between. The germline CDR1 and CDR2 sequences are SGDLS and YYNGEE. This CDR3 comprises 16 residues. CDR3: CASSVGPDHGYNEQFF. The CDR3 DNA reads TGTGCCAGCAGCGTAGGTCCAGATCACGGGTACAATGAGCAGTTCTTC. The entire variable domain, with the rest obtained from reference TRBV9 and TRBJ2-1, is as follows: DSGVTQTPKHLITATGQRVTLRCSPRSGDLSVYWYQQSLDQGLQFLIQYYNGEERAKGNILERFSAQQFPDLHSELNLSSLELGDSALYFCASSVGPDHGYNEQFFGPGTRLTVL.

The chain is built from TRBV28 and TRBJ2-2; 8 positions match TRBD1. V trimming: 5 bases; J trimming: 4 bases; junction bases outside the gene matches: 12. Germline CDR1 and CDR2: MDHEN and SYDVKM. CDR3 length: 17 amino acids. CDR3: CASSPGGRTGITGELFF. The CDR3 bases are TGTGCCAGCAGTCCAGGGGGTCGGACAGGGATCACCGGGGAGCTGTTTTTT. Based on the CDR3 plus reference TRBV28 and TRBJ2-2, the full variable domain is DVKVTQSSRYLVKRTGEKVFLECVQDMDHENMFWYRQDPGLGLRLIYFSYDVKMKEKGDIPEGYSVSREKKERFSLILESASTNQTSMYLCASSPGGRTGITGELFFGEGSRLTVL.

This clone has more than one count but fewer than ten. Other DNA sequences in this specimen translate into the identical CDR3. The V gene is TRBV9, the J gene TRBJ2-7; TRBD1 might be the D (6 bases). The CDR3 covers 13 residues. V was shortened by 0 bases and J by 4 bases, with 8 bases between the two germline ends. CDR1 SGDLS and CDR2 YYNGEE come from the germline V gene. CDR3 DNA sequence: TGTGCCAGCAGCGTAGCTCAGGGGTACGAGCAGTACTTC. Its translation is CASSVAQGYEQYF.

The J gene is TRBJ2-3, the V gene TRBV5-4, with D unclear. The CDR3 consists of 17 residues. Deletions cut 0 bases from V and 5 bases from J, with 19 bases between. CDR1 is SGHNT, CDR2 YYREEE, per germline (reference sequence). CDR3 region: CASSLGMGLGSGDTQYF. CDR3 nucleotide sequence: TGTGCCAGCAGCTTGGGAATGGGTCTAGGATCGGGAGATACGCAGTATTTT.

Concerning this clone: Relative to the germline gene, one junction end is altered; a read error may explain this. The genes are TRBV7-2 and TRBJ1-3, with D unresolved. Germline V gene data show CDR1 as SGHTA and CDR2 as FQGNSA. This CDR3 has 15 amino acids. The DNA for the CDR3 is TGTGCCAGCAGCTTAATTTCAGGTTCTGGAAACGCCATATATTTT. Its protein product is CASSLISGSGNAIYF.

The chain carries TRBV4-2 and TRBJ2-1; TRBD2 matches at 8 bases. This CDR3 contains 17 residues. V shed 0 bases, J shed 5 bases, and the junction held 9 bases outside the gene matches. CDR1 LGHNA and CDR2 YNFKEQ come from the germline V gene. CDR3 amino acids: CASSQDTPGLGNNEQFF. The CDR3 nucleotides are TGTGCCAGCAGCCAAGACACGCCGGGACTAGGTAACAATGAGCAGTTCTTC.

Remarks on this clone: Distinct nucleotide sequences in the sample also encode this CDR3. The chain joins TRBV27 to TRBJ2-7; D gene unclear. The germline V and J ends were trimmed by 5 bases and 1 base, with 9 bases remaining between them. CDR1 is MNHEY, CDR2 SMNVEV, per germline (reference sequence). The CDR3 covers 13 residues. CDR3 sequence: CASSRQASYEQYF. As DNA, the CDR3 is TGTGCCAGCAGTCGGCAGGCTTCCTACGAGCAGTACTTC.

This clone was observed once. The rearrangement links TRBV10-3 to TRBJ2-1; maybe TRBD2 (5 bases). Deletions cut 3 bases from V and 5 bases from J, with 11 bases between. Germline V gene data show CDR1 as ENHRY and CDR2 as SYGVKD. The CDR3 is made up of 14 amino acids. The CDR3 loop reads CAISDERKNNEQFF. The CDR3 bases are TGTGCCATCAGTGACGAGCGGAAGAACAATGAGCAGTTCTTC.

V usage is TRBV5-5 and J usage is TRBJ2-7; 9 bases align to TRBD1. Unmatched junction bases numbered 8, after V lost 4 bases and J lost 0 bases. This CDR3 contains 16 residues. The germline gives CDR1 SGHKS, CDR2 YYEKEE (reference sequence). CDR3 bases: TGTGCCAGCAGCCCTCGGACAGGGGTTAGCTCCTACGAGCAGTACTTC. Its translation is CASSPRTGVSSYEQYF.

The chain links TRBV27 to TRBJ2-5; a weak D match, TRBD2 (6 bases). The germline CDR1 and CDR2 sequences are MNHEY and SMNVEV (reference sequence). The CDR3 is 13 amino acids. The V and J ends lost 8 bases and 7 bases respectively, with 17 bases between them. The CDR3 nucleotides are TGTGCCAGCTCCCCGGAGGGTCGCGGGACCCAGTACTTC. Translated, it gives CASSPEGRGTQYF.

J is TRBJ2-3 and V is TRBV9; 8 bases match TRBD1. Germline loops: CDR1 SGDLS, CDR2 YYNGEE. V gave up 0 bases and J gave up 5 bases; unmatched junction bases: 2. This CDR3 has 14 amino acids. DNA of the CDR3: TGTGCCAGCAGCGTAGACACAGGGGGAGATACGCAGTATTTT. It encodes CASSVDTGGDTQYF.

The chain is built from TRBV7-9 and TRBJ1-4; the D is unclear. Trimming left V 6 bases short and J 5 bases short, with 10 bases between. The CDR3 runs 13 residues. CDR1 SEHNR and CDR2 FQNEAQ come from the germline V gene (reference sequence). The CDR3 reads CASRRSMNEKLFF. The CDR3 DNA sequence: TGTGCCAGCAGGCGAAGTATGAATGAAAAACTGTTTTTT.

The rearrangement links TRBV6-1 to TRBJ1-4; 10 nucleotides agree with TRBD1. The V gene's germline CDR1 is MNHNS and CDR2 SASEGT. The V and J ends lost 7 bases and 4 bases, in that order; junction bases with no gene match: 6. This CDR3 is 15 amino acids long. CDR3 nucleotides: TGTGCCAGCAAGAGACAGGGGGCTGGTAATGAAAAACTGTTTTTT. Translated, it gives CASKRQGAGNEKLFF.

The chain joins TRBV25-1 to TRBJ2-3; D ambiguous. The CDR3 has 13 amino acids. The V gene lost 4 bases and the J gene lost 2 bases, with 7 bases spanning the gap. Germline V CDR1 and CDR2: MGHDK, SYGVNS. Here the CDR3 reads CASSVPTTDTQYF. CDR3 in DNA: TGTGCCAGCAGTGTGCCTACCACAGATACGCAGTATTTT.

The chain uses TRBV29-1 and TRBJ2-3, with 8 bases aligning to TRBD2. CDR1 is SQVTM and CDR2 is ANQGSEA in the germline V gene. The CDR3 contains 14 residues. V shed 8 bases and J 4 bases; nucleotides not matched to a gene: 11. CDR3 DNA sequence: TGCAGCTCCCGAAGATCAGCGGGAGCAGATACGCAGTATTTT. This translates into CSSRRSAGADTQYF.

This clone has at least ten counts. This chain joins TRBV6-1 and TRBJ1-2, with a possible D match to TRBD1 (5 bases). V was cut by 1 base and J by 4 bases, with 13 bases left in between. Germline assignment: CDR1 MNHNS and CDR2 SASEGT. This CDR3 spans 15 amino acids. The CDR3 sequence: CASSEVVLQAYGYTF. CDR3 coding DNA: TGTGCCAGCAGTGAAGTTGTCCTACAGGCCTATGGCTACACCTTC.

This clone was seen only a few times. The chain carries TRBV30 and TRBJ1-2, with unresolved D. The length of the CDR3 is 15 residues. Trimming took 8 bases from V and 0 from J, leaving 19 bases between them. Germline V gene lookup returns CDR1 GTSNPN and CDR2 SVGIG (reference sequence). The CDR3 DNA follows: TGTGCCGGATACGCTTTTGAGGGTCCTAACTATGGCTACACCTTC. It is translated as CAGYAFEGPNYGYTF.

The rearrangement uses TRBV30 and TRBJ1-5; weak D call: TRBD1 (6 bases). Germline V gene data show CDR1 as GTSNPN and CDR2 as SVGIG (reference sequence). V lost 5 bases and J lost 0, with 8 bases in between. The CDR3 runs to 13 residues. CDR3 residues: CAWADSSNQPQHF. The CDR3 bases are TGTGCCTGGGCGGACAGTAGCAATCAGCCCCAGCATTTT.

DNA for the CDR3: TGTGCCAGCAGTTCACAGGGTACAGCCAAAAACATTCAGTACTTC. Its translation is CASSSQGTAKNIQYF. This rearrangement joins TRBV28 to TRBJ2-4; TRBD1 is a possible D gene (6 bases). The CDR3 covers 15 residues. Trimming took 4 bases from V and 0 from J, leaving 10 bases between them. Germline V gene sequence: CDR1 MDHEN, CDR2 SYDVKM.

CDR3 region: CASRSDSVSGNTIYF. Here the CDR3 DNA reads TGTGCCAGCAGATCGGACAGTGTCTCTGGAAACACCATATATTTT. The rearrangement links TRBV7-9 to TRBJ1-3; D possibly corresponds to TRBD1 (6 bases). Trimming stripped 6 bases from V and 0 bases from J, with 12 bases between. The CDR3 covers 15 residues. Germline CDR1 SEHNR, CDR2 FQNEAQ (reference sequence).

The chain recombines TRBV9 with TRBJ2-2; D call uncertain. In germline, CDR1 is SGDLS, CDR2 YYNGEE. Trimming stripped 0 bases from V and 0 bases from J, with 9 bases between. The length of the CDR3 is 16 residues. The CDR3: CASSVAGNPNTGELFF. In DNA, the CDR3 is TGTGCCAGCAGCGTAGCGGGTAATCCGAACACCGGGGAGCTGTTTTTT. Based on the CDR3 plus reference TRBV9 and TRBJ2-2, the full variable domain is DSGVTQTPKHLITATGQRVTLRCSPRSGDLSVYWYQQSLDQGLQFLIQYYNGEERAKGNILERFSAQQFPDLHSELNLSSLELGDSALYFCASSVAGNPNTGELFFGEGSRLTVL.

Only one count was recorded for this clone. The chain employs TRBV10-1 and TRBJ2-2; D unresolved. Germline V gene sequence: CDR1 WNHNN, CDR2 SYGVQD (reference sequence). This CDR3 has 14 residues. V was shortened by 4 bases and J by 0 bases, with 6 bases between the two germline ends. In DNA, the CDR3 is TGCGCCAGCAGTGTGTCCGCGAACACCGGGGAGCTGTTTTTT. The encoded protein is CASSVSANTGELFF.

The V call is TRBV9, the J call TRBJ2-1, with D hard to call. The CDR3 has 11 amino acids. V lost 3 bases, J lost 5 bases, and 3 bases lay in between. CDR1 is SGDLS, CDR2 YYNGEE, per germline. CDR3 sequence: CASSANNEQFF. The CDR3, as DNA: TGTGCCAGCAGCGCCAACAATGAGCAGTTCTTC.

The chain combines TRBV5-6 with TRBJ2-2, with TRBD2 as a possible D gene (5 bases). V was clipped by 4 bases and J by 0 bases, with 7 bases between them. Germline V gene sequence: CDR1 SGHDT, CDR2 YYEEEE. CDR3 length: 14 residues. Here the CDR3 DNA reads TGTGCCAGCAGCCCACTAGCGAACACCGGGGAGCTGTTTTTT. Protein: CASSPLANTGELFF.